These 11 T cell receptor beta chains came from one sample sequenced in a study of control samples from healthy donors and cancer patients. TCRdb keeps only in-frame clones here, not all; method: immunoSEQ multiplex PCR. The repertoire holds about 130,000 clones, with approximately 90% as singletons. The sequencing sample was made of blood. The receptors derive from a man between 35 and 55 years old in good health.

This clone is a singleton in its sample. The chain joins TRBV6-6 to TRBJ2-5, with 7 bases lining up with TRBD1. After removal of 7 bases from V and 10 bases from J, the junction contained 18 bases not matched to a gene. CDR3 length equals 15 residues. The V gene's germline CDR1 is MNHNY and CDR2 SVGAGI (reference sequence). CDR3 protein: CASTLDRATREGQYF. The CDR3, as DNA: TGTGCCAGCACCCTAGACAGGGCCACCCGGGAAGGCCAGTACTTC.

This chain uses TRBV27 with TRBJ1-4, with D perhaps TRBD1 (6 bases). With 6 bases removed from V and 8 bases from J, the gap between germline ends came to 16 bases. This CDR3 is built from 14 residues. The V gene's germline CDR1 is MNHEY and CDR2 SMNVEV (reference sequence). CDR3 in amino acids: CASRVGGAGEKLFF. As DNA, the CDR3 is TGTGCCAGCAGAGTCGGGGGCGCGGGGGAAAAACTGTTTTTT.

There are a few counts of this clone. The chain recombines TRBV5-6 with TRBJ1-6, with no clear D. CDR1 and CDR2 (germline): SGHDT, YYEEEE. V gave up 4 bases and J gave up 6 bases, with 17 bases separating them. The CDR3 sequence is 16 residues long. CDR3 amino acids: CASSIDGRSLNSPLHF. The CDR3 DNA sequence: TGTGCCAGCAGCATTGACGGGCGCAGCCTTAATTCACCCCTCCACTTT.

This chain joins TRBV5-1 and TRBJ2-7, with D possibly TRBD1 on 5 matching bases. CDR3 length: 13 residues. CDR1 SGHRS and CDR2 YFSETQ come from the germline V gene. Trimming left V 4 bases short and J 5 bases short, with 13 bases between. The CDR3, as DNA: TGCGCCAGCAGCATGAATTACAGGAACGAGCAGTACTTC. This translates into CASSMNYRNEQYF.

This chain joins TRBV18 and TRBJ2-1; 8 bases are a match to TRBD2. V lost 3 bases, J lost 0 bases, and 16 bases stayed unmatched. The CDR3 is 20 residues long. The germline V gene encodes CDR1 KGHSH and CDR2 LQKENI. CDR3 sequence (DNA): TGTGCCAGCTCACCCTTAGCGGGGTCCTATCGAAAAAGCTCCTACAATGAGCAGTTCTTC. Encoded protein: CASSPLAGSYRKSSYNEQFF.

For this clone: The same CDR3 also results from other DNA sequences found in this sample. V and J are TRBV18 and TRBJ2-1; D remains ambiguous. Trimming left V 0 bases short and J 1 base short, with 1 base between. CDR3 size: 13 residues. Germline CDR1 is KGHSH and CDR2 is LQKENI. The CDR3 loop reads CASSPPSYNEQFF. CDR3 nucleotides: TGTGCCAGCTCACCACCATCCTACAATGAGCAGTTCTTC.

The rearrangement joins TRBV2 to TRBJ1-3; D not certain. Deletions cut 6 bases from V and 6 bases from J, with 9 bases between. This CDR3 contains 12 residues. CDR1 and CDR2 (germline): SNHLY, FYNNEI. The CDR3 DNA reads TGTGCCAGCAGCGCCACAGTAAACACCATATATTTT. It is translated as CASSATVNTIYF.

Of note for this clone: At the DNA level, this CDR3 is encoded by other sequences in the same sample as well. This sequence joins TRBV5-1 and TRBJ2-5, with 15 bases fitting TRBD2. This CDR3 has 16 residues. Germline-derived CDR1 and CDR2 are SGHRS and YFSETQ. The trim removed 3 bases at V and 2 bases at J, leaving 2 bases unmatched. CDR3 nucleotide sequence: TGCGCCAGCAGCTCCGGGACTAGCGGGGGGCAAGAGACCCAGTACTTC. It yields the protein CASSSGTSGGQETQYF.

This sequence joins TRBV7-9 and TRBJ2-5; D is perhaps TRBD1 (7 bases). The ends were cut back, 5 bases at V and 5 bases at J, with 12 bases in the middle. Germline CDR1 SEHNR, CDR2 FQNEAQ (reference sequence). The CDR3 length is 13 residues. In DNA, the CDR3 is TGTGCCAGCAGCGTCAGGGGGGAGGAGACCCAGTACTTC. Amino acid sequence: CASSVRGEETQYF.

The chain has TRBV6-5 and TRBJ1-1, with 9 bases that match TRBD1. CDR1 and CDR2 (germline): MNHEY, SVGAGI. The CDR3 is 12 amino acids. With 8 bases clipped from V and 6 bases from J, the junction kept 4 bases outside the gene matches. The CDR3 protein is CASGTGRPEAFF. CDR3 bases: TGTGCCAGCGGGACAGGGCGCCCTGAAGCTTTCTTT.

The V gene is TRBV10-2, the J gene TRBJ2-7; D gene uncertain. The germline gives CDR1 WSHSY, CDR2 SAAADI. V lost 6 bases to trimming and J lost 1 base, with 7 bases between them. The CDR3 extends over 12 amino acids. CDR3 nucleotides: TGCGCCAGCAGACCGACATCCTACGAGCAGTACTTC. This encodes CASRPTSYEQYF.